The 14 T cell receptor beta chains in this list originate from one sample, sequenced in a study of CD8+CD57+ T cells in acquired aplastic anemia. Genomic DNA, the template, was used for profiling of the TCR beta VDJ and CDR3. TCRdb re-derived calls from the reads in MiXCR, one entry per CDR3 protein. The sample includes tens of thousands of distinct CDR3 sequences, roughly three quarters of them seen just once. The specimen sequenced was sorted CD4+, CD8+, or CD8+CD57+ T cells (not recorded which) from PBMCs. Every receptor here comes from a human donor in good health, serving as a control.

Within the sample, this clonotype is medium-sized. This rearrangement joins TRBV7-3 to TRBJ2-5; D not resolved. The germline gives CDR1 SGHTA, CDR2 FQGTGA. The CDR3 length is 16 residues. V was trimmed by 2 bases and J by 5 bases, leaving 18 bases between them. This CDR3 reads CASSLSPQEPWETQYF. The CDR3 nucleotides are TGTGCCAGCAGCTTATCCCCCCAGGAACCCTGGGAGACCCAGTACTTC.

V and J are TRBV25-1 and TRBJ2-7, with D hard to call. The germline V gene encodes CDR1 MGHDK and CDR2 SYGVNS. V was shortened by 3 bases and J by 1 base, with 7 bases between the two germline ends. The CDR3 extends over 13 amino acids. CDR3 in amino acids: CASSESQSYEQYF. As DNA, the CDR3 is TGTGCCAGCAGTGAGTCACAGTCCTACGAGCAGTACTTC.

V and J are TRBV2 and TRBJ2-1; D not resolved. The CDR3 totals 12 residues. Germline lookup yields CDR1 SNHLY and CDR2 FYNNEI. V was clipped by 4 bases and J by 7 bases, with 8 bases between them. CDR3 region: CASSVDLNEQFF. In DNA form, the CDR3 reads TGTGCCAGCAGTGTCGACCTAAATGAGCAGTTCTTC.

The chain recombines TRBV15 with TRBJ2-7, with TRBD1 identical over 9 bases. V was pared by 4 bases and J by 2 bases, with 6 bases of the junction left unmatched. The CDR3 totals 15 residues. Looked up from germline, CDR1 is LNHNV and CDR2 is YYDKDF (reference sequence). CDR3 protein: CATSIPDRGPYEQYF. The DNA of the CDR3 is TGTGCCACCAGCATACCGGACAGGGGTCCCTACGAGCAGTACTTC.

The chain joins TRBV29-1 to TRBJ1-2; 7 bases are shared with TRBD1. The germline V gene has CDR1 SQVTM and CDR2 ANQGSEA. V trimming: 4 bases; J trimming: 6 bases; junction bases outside the gene matches: 5. This CDR3 has 12 amino acids. The CDR3 loop reads CSVVRGRHGYTF. CDR3 DNA sequence: TGCAGCGTTGTGAGGGGGCGTCATGGCTACACCTTC.

This clonotype has just one count. CDR3 coding DNA: TGCAGCGTTGAAAAACAGGGTGGGCATGAGCAGTTCTTC. Residues: CSVEKQGGHEQFF. The chain is built from TRBV29-1 and TRBJ2-1, with D possibly TRBD1 on 6 matching bases. V lost 2 bases and J lost 8, with 13 bases in between. This CDR3 has 13 residues. Germline assignment: CDR1 SQVTM and CDR2 ANQGSEA.

The rearrangement uses TRBV7-9 and TRBJ1-2, with no clear D. Germline CDR1 is SEHNR and CDR2 is FQNEAQ (reference sequence). The CDR3 runs to 13 residues. Trimming pared 5 bases from V and 5 bases from J, leaving 12 bases between. DNA of the CDR3: TGTGCCAGCAGCCAAGTGACGGAGTATGGCTACACCTTC. Its protein is CASSQVTEYGYTF.

This clonotype was seen more than once but under ten times. CDR3 DNA sequence: TGCGCCAGCAACCCGGGAGGTGGCAATCAGCCCCAGCATTTT. It specifies CASNPGGGNQPQHF. The V call is TRBV10-2, the J call TRBJ1-5; D is unresolved. The CDR3 is 14 residues long. CDR1 is WSHSY and CDR2 is SAAADI in the germline V gene. With 7 bases removed from V and 2 bases from J, the gap between germline ends came to 12 bases.

V and J are TRBV7-2 and TRBJ2-5, with D unclear. From germline, CDR1 is SGHTA and CDR2 FQGNSA. The CDR3 covers 13 residues. The V end was cut by 2 bases, the J end by 3 bases, with 7 bases between. CDR3 sequence (DNA): TGTGCCAGCAGCTTAAGGCGCGAAGAGACCCAGTACTTC. Translated, it gives CASSLRREETQYF.

This clonotype has ten or more counts. The chain uses TRBV9 and TRBJ2-5, with D perhaps matching TRBD2 (6 bases). Trimming took off 2 bases at V and 4 bases at J, with 15 bases between the two ends. The CDR3 extends over 15 amino acids. Germline V gene lookup returns CDR1 SGDLS and CDR2 YYNGEE. The CDR3 DNA reads TGTGCCAGCAGCGTCGGGGGTTCGTATGGAGAGACCCAGTACTTC. Residues: CASSVGGSYGETQYF.

V is TRBV29-1 and J is TRBJ2-7; TRBD1 matches at 7 bases. Germline CDR1 SQVTM, CDR2 ANQGSEA. This CDR3 has 12 residues. J lost 2 bases, V lost 6 bases, and 4 bases had no gene match. The CDR3 sequence is CSVAGTAYEQYF. In DNA, the CDR3 is TGCAGCGTGGCCGGGACAGCCTACGAGCAGTACTTC.

Concerning this clonotype itself: An end of the junction does not agree with germline; a read error may underlie this. V and J are TRBV12-3 or TRBV12-4 and TRBJ1-4; a possible D gene is TRBD1 (6 bases). The length of the CDR3 is 15 residues. The chain's CDR3 is CAGSPRGAENEKLFF. The DNA for the CDR3 is TGTGCCGGCAGCCCAAGGGGGGCCGAGAATGAAAAACTGTTCTTT.

This chain joins TRBV11-1 and TRBJ2-1; D is unclear. The CDR3 is made up of 16 amino acids. The germline gives CDR1 SGHAT, CDR2 FQDESV (reference sequence). The ends were cut back, 3 bases at V and 0 bases at J, with 12 bases in the middle. The CDR3 is CASSFTAASSYNEQFF. CDR3 bases: TGTGCCAGCAGCTTCACGGCGGCTAGCTCCTACAATGAGCAGTTCTTC.

V usage is TRBV12-3 or TRBV12-4 and J usage is TRBJ1-2; D unclear. V lost 8 bases, J lost 6 bases, and 13 bases lay in between. The CDR3 is 12 amino acids. CDR3 protein: CASSGREDGYTF. The CDR3 nucleotides are TGTGCCAGCTCCGGTAGGGAAGATGGCTACACCTTC.